Listed here is a single T cell receptor beta chain. Germline V CDR1 and CDR2: MNHEY, SMNVEV (reference sequence). The CDR3 has 14 amino acids. V lost 6 bases and J lost 2; bases outside the gene matches: 4. This sample was included in a study of blood T cell repertoires in COVID-19. The repertoire was sequenced with immunoSEQ multiplex PCR; TCRdb's copy has only in-frame clones and lacks some. The table records roughly 170,000 clones, about 87% of them present only once. The clonotype was recovered from a woman in her late teens or twenties who had recovered from COVID-19. The sample comprised peripheral blood. The chain employs TRBV27 and TRBJ2-7; 10 bases agree with TRBD1. Here the CDR3 DNA reads TGTGCCAGCAGGGCCGGGACAGGGGCCTACGAGCAGTACTTC. Translating gives CASRAGTGAYEQYF.